This T cell receptor (beta chain) was retrieved from a study of blood T cell repertoires in COVID-19 (dated by TCRdb to the early 2020s). Some background on the complete study: Collaborator samples came from the United States, Italy and Spain and covered acute and convalescent phases of COVID-19. The sample metadata nearly always contained a de-identified subject ID, COVID-19 status, age in years and sex. The prospective study material was composed of cDNA or gDNA derived from T cells, B-cell-depleted T cells, or PBMCs. Deeply sampled blood TCRbeta repertoires from subjects exposed to, actively infected with, or recovered from COVID-19 were included in the dataset. The repertoires were released in a freely available public database meant as a resource for research on the immune response to SARS-CoV-2. Samples came from the ongoing ImmuneRACE study (first 160 participants) plus 1,254 subjects from 6 global collaborators. Where HLA class I and class II types were available, the types were taken from metadata supplied by the sample provider, not from assay-based typing. Summary of the overall study and its limitations: How much clinical and demographic metadata was included differed by source and by participant, and the metadata was provided uncurated.

The immunoSEQ Assay, a bias-controlled multiplex PCR, was used to amplify TCRbeta CDR3 regions from genomic DNA. The original pipeline was this. The number of nucleated cells in each sample was estimated by amplification of reference gene primers within the assay. Sequence reads were collapsed and filtered to measure the absolute abundance of every unique TCRbeta CDR3 rearrangement. For each sample, productive Simpson clonality was calculated by taking the square root of Simpson's diversity index across productive rearrangements. The clones in this table, taken by TCRdb from immuneACCESS, are in-frame only. Not every clone is retained; where verified, under half of the shortfall comes from an unresolved V gene, and the cause of the rest is unknown. V and J calls and clone size are those listed in that table; D and trimming were worked out from the DNA. The sample profile shows about 380,000 clones; roughly 86% of them were found once. Approximately 1% of the sample lies in the top ten.

Relative to germline, V is 3 bases shorter and J is 3 bases shorter, with 15 bases between their ends. CDR1 and CDR2 were assigned from the germline V gene as SGHRS and YFSETQ. Inclusive of the bounding cysteine and phenylalanine, the CDR3 is 16 residues long. CDR3 DNA only is kept here, 48 bases in frame from base 1. A note on this clone: The antigen it recognizes is unknown. Per-base qualities were not stored, and no clone one base away is much larger.

Whole blood was collected in K2EDTA tubes by collaborating institutions according to the institutions' own protocols. For TCRbeta analysis, collaborators shipped samples as frozen whole blood, isolated PBMCs, or DNA extracted from either of those sample types. This TCR was recovered from a human donor with acute or convalescent COVID-19. The donor label of this sample is uncertain. The rearrangement joined TRBV5-1 to TRBJ2-2, and possibly TRBD1, on 6 matching bases. Material for sequencing was peripheral blood. The CDR3 has the sequence CASSWRQDRDTGELFF. The DNA sequence follows: TGCGCCAGCAGCTGGCGACAGGATCGGGACACCGGGGAGCTGTTTTTT.